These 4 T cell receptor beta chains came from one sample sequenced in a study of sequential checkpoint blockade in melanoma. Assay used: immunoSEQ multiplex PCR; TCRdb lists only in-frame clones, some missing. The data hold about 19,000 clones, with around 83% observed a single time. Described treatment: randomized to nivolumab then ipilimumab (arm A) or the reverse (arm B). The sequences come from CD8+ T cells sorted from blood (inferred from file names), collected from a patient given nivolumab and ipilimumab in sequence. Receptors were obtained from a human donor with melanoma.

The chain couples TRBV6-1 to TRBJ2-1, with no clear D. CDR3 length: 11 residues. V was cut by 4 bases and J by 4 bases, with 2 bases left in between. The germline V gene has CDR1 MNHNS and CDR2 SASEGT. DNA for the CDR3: TGTGCCAGCAGTGCTTACAATGAGCAGTTCTTC. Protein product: CASSAYNEQFF.

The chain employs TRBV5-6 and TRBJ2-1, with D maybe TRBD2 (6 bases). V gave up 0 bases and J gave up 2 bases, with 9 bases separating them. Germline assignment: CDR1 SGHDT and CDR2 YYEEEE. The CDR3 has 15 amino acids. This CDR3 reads CASSLDAGPYNEQFF. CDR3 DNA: TGTGCCAGCAGCTTGGATGCGGGACCCTACAATGAGCAGTTCTTC. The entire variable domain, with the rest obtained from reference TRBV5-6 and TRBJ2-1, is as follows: DAGVTQSPTHLIKTRGQQVTLRCSPKSGHDTVSWYQQALGQGPQFIFQYYEEEERQRGNFPDRFSGHQFPNYSSELNVNALLLGDSALYLCASSLDAGPYNEQFFGPGTRLTVL.

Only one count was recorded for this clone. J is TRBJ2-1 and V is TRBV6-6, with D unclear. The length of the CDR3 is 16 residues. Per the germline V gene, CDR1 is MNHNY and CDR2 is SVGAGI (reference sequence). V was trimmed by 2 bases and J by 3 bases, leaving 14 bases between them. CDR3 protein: CASSYPESMVYNEQFF. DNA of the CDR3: TGTGCCAGCAGTTACCCAGAATCCATGGTCTACAATGAGCAGTTCTTC.

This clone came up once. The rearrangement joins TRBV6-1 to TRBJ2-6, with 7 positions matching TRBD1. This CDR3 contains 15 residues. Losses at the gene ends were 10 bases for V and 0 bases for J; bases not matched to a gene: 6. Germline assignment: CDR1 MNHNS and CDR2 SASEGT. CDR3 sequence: CATGTVLSGANVLTF. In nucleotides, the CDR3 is TGTGCCACCGGGACAGTCCTCTCTGGGGCCAACGTCCTGACTTTC.